This T cell receptor (beta chain) was recovered during a study of blood T cells in healthy people across ages. In its sample, this clonotype was seen a few times. Every donor contributed around 10 milliliters of peripheral blood by blood draw. Extraction yielded at least 6 micrograms of total RNA per sample. The second PCR ran about 6 to 11 cycles with a sample-barcoded 5' primer and J-beta primers. TCRdb called the 5' RACE reads again in MiXCR, with one record for every CDR3 protein. The sample shows hundreds of thousands of distinct CDR3 sequences, around 50% of them seen only once. This CDR3 is 17 amino acids long. The V gene lost 0 bases and the J gene lost 5 bases, with 17 bases spanning the gap. Germline lookup yields CDR1 SGHTA and CDR2 FQGNSA.

The chain is built from TRBV7-2 and TRBJ1-5; D remains unclear. This TCR was recovered from a man aged 40-50 years in good health. The specimen was blood. CDR3 in DNA: TGTGCCAGCAGCTTAGCACCATCAGGACTTGGGCATCAGCCCCAGCATTTT. Its translation: CASSLAPSGLGHQPQHF.